The 22 T cell receptor beta chains presented below share a single source sample, sequenced in a study of OX40 agonist ivuxolimab in advanced cancers. Profiled with immunoSEQ multiplex PCR; TCRdb holds only in-frame clones, not every one. The sample includes about 110,000 clones, 80% to 95% seen only once; the top ten take around 0.7%. Sequences were derived from CD4+ or CD8+ T cells sorted from blood, sampled in a trial of the OX40 agonist ivuxolimab. The receptors shown here come from an adult with an advanced solid tumor such as melanoma, head and neck, liver or kidney cancer.

The chain combines TRBV30 with TRBJ2-5; 8 positions match TRBD1. The CDR3 is 14 residues long. V gave up 3 bases and J gave up 5 bases; unmatched junction bases: 8. Germline CDR1 GTSNPN, CDR2 SVGIG (reference sequence). This chain's CDR3 is CAWRPQGAFETQYF. The CDR3, as DNA: TGTGCCTGGAGGCCCCAGGGGGCTTTCGAGACCCAGTACTTC.

The chain is built from TRBV30 and TRBJ2-7; D uncertain. The length of the CDR3 is 11 residues. The ends were cut back, 2 bases at V and 7 bases at J, with 9 bases in the middle. Per the germline V gene, CDR1 is GTSNPN and CDR2 is SVGIG (reference sequence). CDR3 bases: TGTGCCTGGAGTATGGTGTGGGAGCAGTACTTC. This encodes CAWSMVWEQYF.

V usage is TRBV5-4 and J usage is TRBJ1-2, with unresolved D. Germline assignment: CDR1 SGHNT and CDR2 YYREEE (reference sequence). The CDR3 spans 12 residues. V lost 0 bases and J lost 4, with 4 bases in between. CDR3 bases: TGTGCCAGCAGCTTGGATCCCTATGGCTACACCTTC. Translation: CASSLDPYGYTF. Drawing the rest from reference TRBV5-4 and TRBJ1-2, the complete variable domain is ETGVTQSPTHLIKTRGQQVTLRCSSQSGHNTVSWYQQALGQGPQFIFQYYREEENGRGNFPPRFSGLQFPNYSSELNVNALELDDSALYLCASSLDPYGYTFGSGTRLTVV.

The chain uses TRBV2 and TRBJ2-1; TRBD2 matches at 11 bases. This CDR3 spans 18 amino acids. The junction had 15 bases not matched to a gene; V was cut back by 5 bases and J by 6 bases. Per the germline V gene, CDR1 is SNHLY and CDR2 is FYNNEI. In DNA, the CDR3 is TGTGCCAGCAGTTCCGGGACTAGCGGAAGCCGCCGAACCAATGAGCAGTTCTTC. This codes for CASSSGTSGSRRTNEQFF.

The chain couples TRBV7-9 to TRBJ1-2; D is perhaps TRBD1 (5 bases). V lost 1 base to trimming and J lost 4 bases, with 16 bases between them. The CDR3 consists of 16 residues. Germline CDR1 reads SEHNR; CDR2 reads FQNEAQ (reference sequence). CDR3 region: CASSLGVEIGGYGYTF. CDR3 nucleotides: TGTGCCAGCAGCTTAGGTGTCGAGATTGGGGGCTATGGCTACACCTTC.

The chain couples TRBV19 to TRBJ1-1; TRBD1 is a possible D gene (6 bases). The CDR3 has 13 amino acids. Trimming shortened V by 5 bases and J by 2 bases, and 9 bases separated the two germline ends. Per germline, CDR1 LNHDA and CDR2 SQIVND (reference sequence). The CDR3 sequence: CASSGRGNTEAFF. CDR3 DNA sequence: TGTGCCAGTAGTGGCAGGGGAAACACTGAAGCTTTCTTT.

The table lists this clone with a count of one. The chain uses TRBV6-1 and TRBJ1-1, with TRBD1 matching 8 bases. V gave up 0 bases and J gave up 5 bases; unmatched junction bases: 5. Germline V CDR1 and CDR2: MNHNS, SASEGT. This CDR3 is 15 amino acids long. In DNA, the CDR3 is TGTGCCAGCAGTGAAGCTGGACAGGGTCGGACTGAAGCTTTCTTT. Residues: CASSEAGQGRTEAFF.

The genes are TRBV29-1 and TRBJ2-6; no clear D. The CDR3 is made up of 13 amino acids. The germline V gene has CDR1 SQVTM and CDR2 ANQGSEA. V was pared by 7 bases and J by 6 bases, with 13 bases between. CDR3 sequence: CSATTSEANVLTF. CDR3 DNA sequence: TGCAGCGCCACGACATCAGAGGCCAACGTCCTGACTTTC.

V is TRBV18 and J is TRBJ2-5; possible D gene TRBD2, 6 bases. V was cut by 6 bases and J by 4 bases, with 21 bases left in between. Germline values: CDR1 KGHSH, CDR2 LQKENI. The CDR3 loop spans 16 amino acids. The CDR3 sequence: CASSPSSLLGGETQYF. CDR3 DNA sequence: TGTGCCAGCTCCCCTTCGTCACTCCTGGGGGGAGAGACCCAGTACTTC.

V usage is TRBV2 and J usage is TRBJ1-6; possibly TRBD1 for D (6 bases). CDR3 size: 17 residues. The V and J ends lost 5 bases and 2 bases respectively, with 16 bases between them. CDR1 SNHLY and CDR2 FYNNEI come from the germline V gene. The CDR3 DNA reads as TGTGCCAGCAGTTCGGGTGGGGGGGCCGCCTATAATTCACCCCTCCACTTT. Translating gives CASSSGGGAAYNSPLHF.

As for this clone: Distinct nucleotide sequences in the sample also encode this CDR3. This chain links TRBV19 with TRBJ2-5; D is undetermined. Germline V lookup: CDR1 LNHDA, CDR2 SQIVND (reference sequence). This CDR3 spans 12 amino acids. The V gene lost 3 bases and the J gene lost 4 bases, with 6 bases spanning the gap. The chain's CDR3 is CASSMVGETQYF. For the CDR3, the DNA is TGTGCCAGTAGTATGGTTGGAGAGACCCAGTACTTC. Supplemented by reference TRBV19 and TRBJ2-5, the full variable domain reads DGGITQSPKYLFRKEGQNVTLSCEQNLNHDAMYWYRQDPGQGLRLIYYSQIVNDFQKGDIAEGYSVSREKKESFPLTVTSAQKNPTAFYLCASSMVGETQYFGPGTRLLVL.

The chain carries TRBV10-3 and TRBJ2-5; 9 bases map to TRBD2. The CDR3 loop spans 14 amino acids. The trim removed 6 bases at V and 4 bases at J, leaving 6 bases unmatched. Germline CDR1 and CDR2: ENHRY and SYGVKD. The CDR3 is CAISGGGARETQYF. CDR3 DNA sequence: TGTGCCATCAGCGGCGGGGGGGCCAGAGAGACCCAGTACTTC.

CDR3 in amino acids: CASSQPGTIHYEQYF. CDR3 DNA: TGCGCCAGCAGCCAACCCGGGACTATCCACTACGAGCAGTACTTC. This chain uses TRBV4-1 with TRBJ2-7, with 7 bases that match TRBD2. CDR1 and CDR2 from the germline V gene are MGHRA and YSYEKL. The V and J ends lost 2 bases and 3 bases, in that order; junction bases with no gene match: 7. CDR3 length equals 15 residues.

The gene calls are TRBV6-5 and TRBJ2-5, with D maybe TRBD1 (5 bases). Between the trimmed V and J ends, which lost 8 bases and 1 base, there was a span of 11 bases. CDR3 length: 13 amino acids. CDR1 is MNHEY, CDR2 SVGAGI, per germline. CDR3 sequence (DNA): TGTGCCAGCCGTGAGACAGCCCAAGAGACCCAGTACTTC. Encoded protein: CASRETAQETQYF.

This clone was picked up a small number of times. The chain recombines TRBV6-6 with TRBJ2-7; maybe TRBD1 (6 bases). The CDR3 is 14 amino acids. V shed 6 bases and J shed 6 bases, with 18 bases lying between them. CDR1 and CDR2 (germline): MNHNY, SVGAGI (reference sequence). CDR3 sequence (DNA): TGTGCCAGCAGCTACCGGGACACCAGCTTCGAGCAGTACTTC. Translation gives CASSYRDTSFEQYF.

CDR3 sequence reads: CASSLGLRRDNEQFF. The DNA of the CDR3 is TGTGCCAGCAGCTTAGGGCTTCGCCGGGACAATGAGCAGTTCTTC. The V gene is TRBV11-3, the J gene TRBJ2-1; no clear D gene. The CDR3 covers 15 residues. CDR1 is SGHNT and CDR2 is YENEEA in the germline V gene. With 1 base removed from V and 5 bases from J, the gap between germline ends came to 12 bases.

Here the CDR3 reads CASTGGITDTQYF. The CDR3, as DNA: TGTGCCAGCACGGGGGGGATTACAGATACGCAGTATTTT. This chain uses TRBV6-5 with TRBJ2-3, with 8 bases aligning to TRBD2. Looked up from germline, CDR1 is MNHEY and CDR2 is SVGAGI. The CDR3 runs 13 residues. J was trimmed by 3 bases and V by 7 bases; bases with no gene match: 3.

This chain connects TRBV19 to TRBJ1-4; D is undetermined. The germline V gene has CDR1 LNHDA and CDR2 SQIVND (reference sequence). This CDR3 is built from 15 residues. V lost 6 bases to trimming and J lost 0 bases, with 11 bases between them. This CDR3 is CASSTTVPTNEKLFF. DNA for the CDR3: TGTGCCAGTAGCACTACAGTTCCAACTAATGAAAAACTGTTTTTT.

In its sample, this clone was seen once. This chain joins TRBV7-8 and TRBJ2-7; D is uncertain. Per the germline V gene, CDR1 is SGHVS and CDR2 is FQNEAQ. Trimming took off 2 bases at V and 7 bases at J, with 15 bases between the two ends. The length of the CDR3 is 14 residues. The CDR3, as DNA: TGTGCCAGCAGCTTATCTCCTAGTCCGTTTGAGCAGTACTTC. Protein: CASSLSPSPFEQYF.

This chain links TRBV2 with TRBJ2-1, with 7 nucleotides matching TRBD1. This CDR3 is built from 14 residues. J was trimmed by 7 bases and V by 11 bases; bases with no gene match: 14. Germline loops: CDR1 SNHLY, CDR2 FYNNEI. CDR3 DNA: TGTGCCGGGCCGCCGGGACAGCGTTTTAATGAGCAGTTCTTC. It yields the protein CAGPPGQRFNEQFF.

Remarks on this clone: The DNA is left out, because the CDR3 cannot be placed on it with certainty; the CDR3 is given as TCRdb lists it. The chain couples TRBV21-1 to TRBJ1-6; no check of the table's D call, TRBD1, against the DNA was made. TRBV21-1 is an annotated pseudogene. The length of the CDR3 is 20 amino acids, counting both ends. The CDR3 sequence: CASSHRDSYYGCSYNSPLHF.

Written as DNA, the CDR3 is TGCGCCAGCAGCCCCGCCGGGAGACTGGATTCCGGGGAGCTGTTTTTT. It specifies CASSPAGRLDSGELFF. The chain is built from TRBV5-1 and TRBJ2-2; the D gene is possibly TRBD2 (6 bases). This CDR3 region has 16 residues. Germline CDR1 is SGHRS and CDR2 is YFSETQ. The V end was cut by 4 bases, the J end by 6 bases, with 19 bases between.